Following are 23 T cell receptor beta chains from one sample sequenced in a study of shared clonotypes between healthy human individuals. Assay: immunoSEQ multiplex PCR; the TCRdb copy retains only in-frame clones and omits some. The sample records about 340,000 clones, about 70% being singletons. The source material was memory CD4+ T cells sorted from blood. Subset here: CD45RA-negative fraction. All receptors come from a man aged 30 to 39 in good health.

The V gene is TRBV19, the J gene TRBJ1-1; TRBD1 might be the D (5 bases). This CDR3 has 16 amino acids. Trimming stripped 7 bases from V and 2 bases from J, with 20 bases between. Germline CDR1 LNHDA, CDR2 SQIVND (reference sequence). CDR3 bases: TGTGCCAGTATTAGCTTTTCCGGACACGGAAACACTGAAGCTTTCTTT. Translating it yields CASISFSGHGNTEAFF. Together with reference TRBV19 and TRBJ1-1, the CDR3 gives the full variable domain: DGGITQSPKYLFRKEGQNVTLSCEQNLNHDAMYWYRQDPGQGLRLIYYSQIVNDFQKGDIAEGYSVSREKKESFPLTVTSAQKNPTAFYLCASISFSGHGNTEAFFGQGTRLTVV.

The rearrangement links TRBV19 to TRBJ2-3; a possible D gene is TRBD2 (5 bases). The CDR3 runs 16 residues. V lost 5 bases, J lost 2 bases, and 17 bases lay in between. Germline V gene sequence: CDR1 LNHDA, CDR2 SQIVND (reference sequence). CDR3 in amino acids: CASSSFRGSNTDTQYF. The CDR3 coding sequence is TGTGCCAGTAGTTCCTTTCGTGGGAGTAACACAGATACGCAGTATTTT.

The V and J genes are TRBV18 and TRBJ2-5; 8 nucleotides line up with TRBD1. The CDR3 totals 16 residues. Looked up from germline, CDR1 is KGHSH and CDR2 is LQKENI. V lost 5 bases, J lost 2 bases, and 10 bases stayed unmatched. Written as DNA, the CDR3 is TGTGCCAGCTCAACCACTCCGAGGACAGGGCAAGAGACCCAGTACTTC. Amino acids: CASSTTPRTGQETQYF.

The V call is TRBV25-1, the J call TRBJ2-2; D is ambiguous. Between the trimmed V and J ends, which lost 4 bases and 2 bases, there was a span of 11 bases. Germline loops: CDR1 MGHDK, CDR2 SYGVNS. The CDR3 extends over 15 amino acids. The CDR3 nucleotides are TGTGCCAGCAGTGCTCGGACGGATAACACCGGGGAGCTGTTTTTT. Protein: CASSARTDNTGELFF.

The chain uses TRBV5-4 and TRBJ2-7; 8 nucleotides agree with TRBD1. The CDR3 sequence is 14 residues long. Germline V CDR1 and CDR2: SGHNT, YYREEE (reference sequence). V was pared by 0 bases and J by 3 bases, with 2 bases of the junction left unmatched. Written as DNA, the CDR3 is TGTGCCAGCAGCTTGGACAGGGGGATCTACGAGCAGTACTTC. Translating gives CASSLDRGIYEQYF. The full variable domain, its missing parts supplied by reference TRBV5-4 and TRBJ2-7, is ETGVTQSPTHLIKTRGQQVTLRCSSQSGHNTVSWYQQALGQGPQFIFQYYREEENGRGNFPPRFSGLQFPNYSSELNVNALELDDSALYLCASSLDRGIYEQYFGPGTRLTVT.

As concerns this clone: It may be a read error: a sequence one base away is much more abundant. The chain is built from TRBV6-4 and TRBJ2-6; TRBD2 matches at 7 bases. With 8 bases clipped from V and 0 bases from J, the junction kept 4 bases outside the gene matches. Germline V gene data show CDR1 as MRHNA and CDR2 as SNTAGT. CDR3 length: 15 amino acids. This CDR3 reads CASGAGDSGANVLTF. As DNA, the CDR3 is TGTGCCAGCGGTGCGGGAGACTCTGGGGCCAACGTCCTGACTTTC.

The chain carries TRBV5-1 and TRBJ2-1; TRBD2 agrees at 7 bases. This CDR3 spans 16 amino acids. Trimming at V came to 1 base and at J to 5 bases, leaving 9 bases not matched to a gene. Germline V gene data show CDR1 as SGHRS and CDR2 as YFSETQ. The CDR3 is CASSLSWLAEDNEQFF. The CDR3 nucleotides read TGCGCCAGCAGCTTGAGTTGGCTAGCGGAGGACAATGAGCAGTTCTTC.

V and J are TRBV28 and TRBJ1-4; D remains unclear. Per germline, CDR1 MDHEN and CDR2 SYDVKM. The CDR3 spans 12 residues. Trimming shortened V by 2 bases and J by 8 bases, and 6 bases separated the two germline ends. The CDR3 DNA sequence: TGTGCCAGCAGTTTACGCTACGAAAAACTGTTTTTT. The encoded protein is CASSLRYEKLFF.

This clone was seen repeatedly, ten times or more. The rearrangement joins TRBV7-3 to TRBJ2-7, with D possibly TRBD1 on 6 matching bases. CDR3 length: 13 residues. CDR1 is SGHTA and CDR2 is FQGTGA in the germline V gene. Trimming took off 1 base at V and 7 bases at J, with 11 bases between the two ends. The CDR3 region is CASSLRPDREQYF. CDR3 coding DNA: TGTGCCAGCAGCTTAAGACCCGACAGGGAGCAGTACTTC.

The CDR3 sequence is CASSFASGRPIVRDTQYF. The CDR3 DNA sequence: TGTGCCAGCAGTTTTGCTAGCGGGAGGCCTATTGTTCGGGATACGCAGTATTTT. This rearrangement joins TRBV27 to TRBJ2-3, with 11 bases fitting TRBD2. CDR3 size: 18 residues. From germline, CDR1 is MNHEY and CDR2 SMNVEV (reference sequence). J was trimmed by 6 bases and V by 3 bases; bases with no gene match: 14.

This clone occurred a few times. The gene calls are TRBV30 and TRBJ2-3; 7 bases fit TRBD2. The V gene's germline CDR1 is GTSNPN and CDR2 SVGIG (reference sequence). The CDR3 is 15 residues long. V shed 4 bases and J 5 bases; nucleotides not matched to a gene: 12. The CDR3 sequence is CAWTLGTTPGDTQYF. CDR3 sequence (DNA): TGTGCCTGGACACTTGGGACTACCCCAGGAGATACGCAGTATTTT.

The rearrangement joins TRBV23-1 to TRBJ1-2, with a weak D call TRBD1 (5 bases). TRBV23-1 is sorted into the ORF group, with uncertain function. Trimming removed 4 bases from V and 6 bases from J, with 21 bases in between. The CDR3 is 16 amino acids. CDR3 loop: CASSRKGRGPGDGYTF. The CDR3 nucleotides are TGCGCCAGCAGTCGGAAGGGGCGGGGCCCCGGTGATGGCTACACCTTC.

The chain employs TRBV2 and TRBJ2-5, with D possibly being TRBD1 or TRBD2 (6 bases each). From germline, CDR1 is SNHLY and CDR2 FYNNEI. CDR3 length: 13 amino acids. V dropped 6 bases and J dropped 1 base, with 9 bases sitting between them. CDR3 sequence: CASRRDTQETQYF. The CDR3 region has the DNA TGTGCCAGCAGGCGGGACACCCAAGAGACCCAGTACTTC.

The rearrangement links TRBV7-7 to TRBJ2-1, with 12 nucleotides matching TRBD1. V shed 1 base and J 8 bases; nucleotides not matched to a gene: 3. The length of the CDR3 is 15 residues. Germline V gene sequence: CDR1 SSHAT, CDR2 FNYEAQ (reference sequence). Here the CDR3 reads CASSLGRDRGHEQFF. The CDR3 bases are TGTGCCAGCAGCTTAGGGAGGGACAGGGGGCATGAGCAGTTCTTC. The entire variable domain, with the rest obtained from reference TRBV7-7 and TRBJ2-1, is as follows: GAGVSQSPRYKVTKRGQDVTLRCDPISSHATLYWYQQALGQGPEFLTYFNYEAQPDKSGLPSDRFSAERPEGSISTLTIQRTEQRDSAMYRCASSLGRDRGHEQFFGPGTRLTVL.

J is TRBJ2-1 and V is TRBV19; 8 bases are shared with TRBD2. The J segment lost 0 bases and the V segment lost 6 bases, leaving 19 bases of the junction unmatched. This CDR3 comprises 20 residues. CDR1 and CDR2 from the germline V gene are LNHDA and SQIVND (reference sequence). DNA for the CDR3: TGTGCCAGTAGCAAAACCCTACCCGGGGAGGCGGGAGGCTCCTACAATGAGCAGTTCTTC. Amino acids: CASSKTLPGEAGGSYNEQFF.

Only a few counts were recorded for this clone. With a much larger clone just one base away, this may be a read error. The rearrangement uses TRBV2 and TRBJ1-3; no reliable D call. V shed 6 bases and J shed 0 bases, with 6 bases lying between them. Germline V gives CDR1 SNHLY, CDR2 FYNNEI. This CDR3 is built from 13 residues. The CDR3 DNA reads as TGTGCCAGCAGGCAGAGCTCTGGAAACACCATATATTTT. It codes for CASRQSSGNTIYF.

This clone appeared a few times. The chain recombines TRBV11-2 with TRBJ2-5, with D perhaps matching TRBD1 (6 bases). The length of the CDR3 is 14 residues. With 5 bases removed from V and 4 bases from J, the gap between germline ends came to 14 bases. Germline V CDR1 and CDR2: SGHAT, FQNNGV. The CDR3 region has the DNA TGTGCCAGCAGCGCCTACAGGGAAACAGAGACCCAGTACTTC. Its protein product is CASSAYRETETQYF.

The gene calls are TRBV7-4 and TRBJ2-7; weak D call: TRBD1 (5 bases). The CDR3 runs 15 residues. V shed 1 base and J shed 2 bases, with 12 bases lying between them. The V gene's germline CDR1 is SGHVT and CDR2 SQSDAQ. CDR3 in amino acids: CASSLEPQVAYEQYF. CDR3 coding DNA: TGTGCCAGCAGCTTAGAGCCACAGGTGGCCTACGAGCAGTACTTC.

The CDR3 DNA sequence: TGCGCCAGCAGCCGCGGGACTAGTATTCGGGCTAGCACAGATACGCAGTATTTT. Protein product: CASSRGTSIRASTDTQYF. The chain couples TRBV4-1 to TRBJ2-3; 8 bases line up with TRBD2. Unmatched junction bases numbered 12, after V lost 4 bases and J lost 0 bases. Germline V CDR1 and CDR2: MGHRA, YSYEKL. The CDR3 covers 18 residues.

At least ten counts were recorded for this clone. J is TRBJ1-3 and V is TRBV14; possibly TRBD1 for D (5 bases). The germline gives CDR1 SGHDN, CDR2 FVKESK. The CDR3 is made up of 14 amino acids. The germline V and J ends were trimmed by 4 bases and 0 bases, with 7 bases remaining between them. CDR3 protein: CASSRQISGNTIYF. The CDR3 region has the DNA TGTGCCAGCAGCCGACAGATCTCTGGAAACACCATATATTTT. The variable domain in full, with the rest retrieved from reference TRBV14 and TRBJ1-3, is EAGVTQFPSHSVIEKGQTVTLRCDPISGHDNLYWYRRVMGKEIKFLLHFVKESKQDESGMPNNRFLAERTGGTYSTLKVQPAELEDSGVYFCASSRQISGNTIYFGEGSWLTVV.

The V and J genes are TRBV5-1 and TRBJ2-1; TRBD1 matches at 10 bases. The CDR3 consists of 14 residues. The trim removed 4 bases at V and 8 bases at J, leaving 6 bases unmatched. Germline V gene sequence: CDR1 SGHRS, CDR2 YFSETQ. The CDR3 reads CASSGQGVSDEQFF. CDR3 sequence (DNA): TGCGCCAGCAGCGGACAGGGGGTTTCAGATGAGCAGTTCTTC. Combining the CDR3 with reference TRBV5-1 and TRBJ2-1 gives the whole variable domain KAGVTQTPRYLIKTRGQQVTLSCSPISGHRSVSWYQQTPGQGLQFLFEYFSETQRNKGNFPGRFSGRQFSNSRSEMNVSTLELGDSALYLCASSGQGVSDEQFFGPGTRLTVL.

V gene TRBV7-3 combines with J gene TRBJ2-2, with unresolved D. The CDR3 length is 13 residues. V was cut by 1 base and J by 7 bases, with 7 bases left in between. CDR1 and CDR2 from the germline V gene are SGHTA and FQGTGA. The CDR3 nucleotides are TGTGCCAGCAGCTTAAAGGCGTACGGGGAGCTGTTTTTT. Amino acid sequence: CASSLKAYGELFF.

The rearrangement links TRBV27 to TRBJ2-7, with 7 positions matching TRBD2. V lost 3 bases, J lost 1 base, and 3 bases stayed unmatched. From germline, CDR1 is MNHEY and CDR2 SMNVEV (reference sequence). There are 14 residues in the CDR3. The CDR3 DNA follows: TGTGCCAGCAGTTTTGTCGGGAGGTCCTACGAGCAGTACTTC. Its translation: CASSFVGRSYEQYF.